This record looks at one T cell receptor (beta chain) sequence and its context. The antigen remains undetermined. The iRepertoire nested amplicon-rescue multiplex PCR amplified TCR alpha and beta CDR3s from RNA. Tissue mRNA or PBMC total RNA, about 90-400 ng, went into one-step reverse transcription and amplification. TCRdb re-analysed the multiplex PCR reads in MiXCR, keeping a single row per CDR3 protein. This table holds approximately 15,000 distinct CDR3 sequences, roughly 64% found once. This entry comes from a study of glioma-infiltrating T cells. Overall study findings and caveats: Gliomas, especially low-grade, showed above-expected tissue-blood divergence; non-neoplastic patients showed below. Only very few CDR3 sequences appeared in both tissue and blood.

Germline V gene sequence: CDR1 MNHNY, CDR2 SVGAGI (reference sequence). The V end was cut by 6 bases, the J end by 0 bases, with 9 bases between. The CDR3 sequence is 14 residues long. The clonotype comes from a human donor with low-grade glioma or glioblastoma, undergoing nonglioma brain surgery, or in good health (not recorded which). The sequenced material came from glioma tissue, nonneoplastic brain tissue, or PBMCs (not recorded which). V gene TRBV6-6 combines with J gene TRBJ1-5; D uncertain. In nucleotides, the CDR3 is TGTGCCAGCAGGGCCGGGAATAGCAATCAGCCCCAGCATTTT. Translated: CASRAGNSNQPQHF.